Below, 3 T cell receptor beta chains from the same sample are listed, as sequenced in a study of regulatory T cells in long-lasting Graves disease. The time point here: newly diagnosed GD, antithyroid drugs for less than 3 months. From RNA extracted from PBMCs, the TCR library was made. The authors built TCR beta libraries using iRepertoire HTBI primers and Arm-PCR of CDR3 regions. TCRdb re-called the multiplex PCR reads through MiXCR, storing one row per CDR3 protein. This table has a few hundred thousand distinct CDR3 sequences, 16% appearing once. These data also featured in a second study, about T cells in Graves' hyperthyroidism and ophthalmopathy.

Sequencing was performed on peripheral blood mononuclear cells (PBMCs), taken at new diagnosis, from a patient treated with antithyroid drugs. The source is a woman aged 18-29 years with Graves disease.

This clonotype was seen ten or more times. V is TRBV5-1 and J is TRBJ2-1; D gene ambiguous. CDR1 SGHRS and CDR2 YFSETQ come from the germline V gene. There are 16 residues in the CDR3. Trimming took 0 bases from V and 7 from J, leaving 17 bases between them. As DNA, the CDR3 is TGCGCCAGCAGCTTGGATCACGCTAGAGTAAAGAATGAGCAGTTCTTC. The encoded protein is CASSLDHARVKNEQFF.

This clonotype was recorded at least ten times. The rearrangement links TRBV5-1 to TRBJ2-1, with 7 bases lining up with TRBD2. There are 16 residues in the CDR3. The germline V gene has CDR1 SGHRS and CDR2 YFSETQ. The V gene end was trimmed by 5 bases and the J gene end by 5 bases; junction bases not matched to a gene: 13. The DNA of the CDR3 is TGCGCCAGCAGTCAAGAACCCGGGACTACTAACAATGAGCAGTTCTTC. This gives the protein CASSQEPGTTNNEQFF. The full variable domain, its missing parts supplied by reference TRBV5-1 and TRBJ2-1, is KAGVTQTPRYLIKTRGQQVTLSCSPISGHRSVSWYQQTPGQGLQFLFEYFSETQRNKGNFPGRFSGRQFSNSRSEMNVSTLELGDSALYLCASSQEPGTTNNEQFFGPGTRLTVL.

This clonotype was recorded many times. This chain uses TRBV2 with TRBJ1-1; no clear D gene. From germline, CDR1 is SNHLY and CDR2 FYNNEI. There are 17 residues in the CDR3. Deletions cut 4 bases from V and 1 base from J, with 19 bases between. CDR3: CASSGPGSTRRNTEAFF. The CDR3 DNA reads TGTGCCAGCAGTGGCCCCGGATCCACCCGCAGGAACACTGAAGCTTTCTTT.